Listed below are T cell receptor beta chains from one sample, sequenced in a study of blood T cell repertoires in COVID-19. Measured with immunoSEQ multiplex PCR; TCRdb has only the in-frame clones, and not every one. The sample records about 430,000 clones, 70% to 90% being singletons. Sequenced input: PBMCs or T cells enriched from blood (not recorded which). The receptors originated from a woman in her late teens or twenties who had been exposed to COVID-19. The CDR3 runs from the conserved cysteine through the conserved F or W. Each record gives: clone size, D gene, J gene, V gene, CDR3 DNA, CDR3 protein. The D gene is left open where the match is weak. Clone size, where shown, is once, few, many, or a class for clones that have expanded.

clone_size: NA
d_call: TRBD1
j_call: TRBJ2-1
v_call: TRBV5-1
cdr3_nt: TGCGCCAGCAAAACCTCAGTCCAGGGGGTATACAACTACAATGAGCAGTTCTTC
cdr3_aa: CASKTSVQGVYNYNEQFF

clone_size: NA
d_call: NA
j_call: TRBJ2-7
v_call: TRBV25-1
cdr3_nt: TGTGCCAGCAGTGATCTGCTAGCGGGTGCTCAGGGGGGCTACGAGCAGTACTTC
cdr3_aa: CASSDLLAGAQGGYEQYF

clone_size: NA
d_call: NA
j_call: TRBJ2-5
v_call: TRBV28
cdr3_nt: TGTGCCAGCTCGTGGGGCCTGGAGACCCAGTACTTC
cdr3_aa: CASSWGLETQYF

clone_size: NA
d_call: NA
j_call: TRBJ2-7
v_call: TRBV2
cdr3_nt: TGTGCCAGCAGTGAATCCCCCGCAGGCCTTTACGAGCAGTACTTC
cdr3_aa: CASSESPAGLYEQYF

clone_size: NA
d_call: NA
j_call: TRBJ2-2
v_call: TRBV6-5
cdr3_nt: TGTGCCAGCGGGCAGGGAAACACCGGGGAGCTGTTTTTT
cdr3_aa: CASGQGNTGELFF

clone_size: NA
d_call: NA
j_call: TRBJ1-3
v_call: TRBV3-1/TRBV3-2
cdr3_nt: TGTGCCAGCAGCCAACCCCAGGGGAGAAACACCATATATTTT
cdr3_aa: CASSQPQGRNTIYF

clone_size: NA
d_call: TRBD1
j_call: TRBJ2-7
v_call: TRBV5-4
cdr3_nt: TGTGCCAGCAGCCCCGACAGGGTGTCCGAGCAGTACTTC
cdr3_aa: CASSPDRVSEQYF

clone_size: NA
d_call: NA
j_call: TRBJ2-5
v_call: TRBV24-1
cdr3_nt: TGTGCCACCAGTGAATCAGGGGTTAATGGTTTAGGACAAGAGACCCAGTACTTC
cdr3_aa: CATSESGVNGLGQETQYF

clone_size: few
d_call: NA
j_call: TRBJ1-5
v_call: TRBV28
cdr3_nt: TGTGTCGCGGGGACCCGCAATCAGCCCCAGCATTTT
cdr3_aa: CVAGTRNQPQHF

clone_size: once
d_call: NA
j_call: TRBJ2-1
v_call: TRBV7-3
cdr3_nt: TGTGCCAGCAGCTTAAAGGCTACGAGGGGGTACCCCTACAATGAGCAGTTCTTC
cdr3_aa: CASSLKATRGYPYNEQFF

clone_size: NA
d_call: NA
j_call: TRBJ2-7
v_call: TRBV6-1
cdr3_nt: TGTGCCAGCAGTGACAGGATGCCCTACGAGCAGTACTTC
cdr3_aa: CASSDRMPYEQYF

clone_size: NA
d_call: TRBD2
j_call: TRBJ2-3
v_call: TRBV7-6
cdr3_nt: TGTGCCAGCAGCACGCGGACTAGCGGGGGAGATACGCAGTATTTT
cdr3_aa: CASSTRTSGGDTQYF

clone_size: NA
d_call: TRBD1
j_call: TRBJ2-5
v_call: TRBV7-7
cdr3_nt: TGTGCCAGCAGCCCAACAGGGGGCAGAGAGACCCAGTACTTC
cdr3_aa: CASSPTGGRETQYF

clone_size: NA
d_call: TRBD1
j_call: TRBJ2-7
v_call: TRBV6-6
cdr3_nt: TGTGCCAGCAGTTACTTGTCAGGGGGCTCTGACGAGCAGTACTTC
cdr3_aa: CASSYLSGGSDEQYF

clone_size: once
d_call: TRBD1
j_call: TRBJ2-7
v_call: TRBV14
cdr3_nt: TGTGCCAGCAGCCAAGCGGGGACAGGGATCTACGAGCAGTACTTC
cdr3_aa: CASSQAGTGIYEQYF

clone_size: NA
d_call: TRBD2
j_call: TRBJ2-1
v_call: TRBV6-5
cdr3_nt: TGTGCCAGCAGTCGGACTAGCGGGGATTGGGATGAGCAGTTCTTC
cdr3_aa: CASSRTSGDWDEQFF

clone_size: few
d_call: TRBD1
j_call: TRBJ1-4
v_call: TRBV7-2
cdr3_nt: TGTGCCAGCAGCCCACGACAGGGTTCTGAAAAACTGTTTTTT
cdr3_aa: CASSPRQGSEKLFF

clone_size: NA
d_call: NA
j_call: TRBJ2-3
v_call: TRBV4-1
cdr3_nt: TGCGCCAGCAGCCAAGACAGCGGGAGCACAGATACGCAGTATTTT
cdr3_aa: CASSQDSGSTDTQYF

clone_size: NA
d_call: TRBD2
j_call: TRBJ2-7
v_call: TRBV9
cdr3_nt: TGTGCCAGCAGCGTAGCTGGGGGGGAAAGGTACGAGCAGTACTTC
cdr3_aa: CASSVAGGERYEQYF

clone_size: NA
d_call: NA
j_call: TRBJ2-7
v_call: TRBV12-3/TRBV12-4
cdr3_nt: TGTGCCAGCAGTTTTAATCCTTCCTACGAGCAGTACTTC
cdr3_aa: CASSFNPSYEQYF

clone_size: NA
d_call: TRBD2
j_call: TRBJ2-7
v_call: TRBV3-1/TRBV3-2
cdr3_nt: TGTGCCACCCCGGGGGGGTGTGACGAGCAGTACTTC
cdr3_aa: CATPGGCDEQYF

clone_size: NA
d_call: TRBD1
j_call: TRBJ1-5
v_call: TRBV7-2
cdr3_nt: TGTGCCAGCAGCTTACTTACAGGGGGCAATCAGCCCCAGCATTTT
cdr3_aa: CASSLLTGGNQPQHF

clone_size: NA
d_call: NA
j_call: TRBJ2-1
v_call: TRBV7-2
cdr3_nt: TGTGCCAGCAGCTTAACAAGGGAGTCCTACAATGAGCAGTTCTTC
cdr3_aa: CASSLTRESYNEQFF

clone_size: NA
d_call: NA
j_call: TRBJ2-7
v_call: TRBV3-1/TRBV3-2
cdr3_nt: TGTGCCAGCAGCCCTGAAAGGACTGCCTCCTACGAGCAGTACTTC
cdr3_aa: CASSPERTASYEQYF

clone_size: NA
d_call: TRBD2
j_call: TRBJ2-1
v_call: TRBV2
cdr3_nt: TGTGCCAGCAGGGCCGGACTAGCGGGGGACAATGAGCAGTTCTTC
cdr3_aa: CASRAGLAGDNEQFF

clone_size: NA
d_call: NA
j_call: TRBJ2-7
v_call: TRBV2
cdr3_nt: TGTGCCAGCAGTGAAGACCAGGCAGTTGGCTACGAGCAGTACTTC
cdr3_aa: CASSEDQAVGYEQYF

clone_size: NA
d_call: NA
j_call: TRBJ2-1
v_call: TRBV30
cdr3_nt: TGTGCCTGGCGGACTTCGAGCTCCTACAATGAGCAGTTCTTC
cdr3_aa: CAWRTSSSYNEQFF

clone_size: NA
d_call: NA
j_call: TRBJ1-5
v_call: TRBV28
cdr3_nt: TGTGCCAGCAGTTTAAACCTGGCCGATCAGCCCCAGCATTTT
cdr3_aa: CASSLNLADQPQHF

clone_size: NA
d_call: TRBD2
j_call: TRBJ2-1
v_call: TRBV4-2
cdr3_nt: TGTGCCAGCAGCCAAGGTTGGGCTAGCGGGAATCTTATTTTCTCCTACAATGAGCAGTTCTTC
cdr3_aa: CASSQGWASGNLIFSYNEQFF

clone_size: NA
d_call: NA
j_call: TRBJ2-1
v_call: TRBV28
cdr3_nt: TGTGCCAGCAGTTTATTTTTACAGGGCCATGAGCAGTTCTTC
cdr3_aa: CASSLFLQGHEQFF

clone_size: NA
d_call: NA
j_call: TRBJ1-2
v_call: TRBV29-1
cdr3_nt: TGCAGCGTTGAATCGACAGTTCGCTATGGCTACACCTTC
cdr3_aa: CSVESTVRYGYTF

clone_size: NA
d_call: TRBD2
j_call: TRBJ2-1
v_call: TRBV24-1
cdr3_nt: TGTGCCACCGGCTCAGGTAGCGGGATCTACAATGAGCAGTTCTTC
cdr3_aa: CATGSGSGIYNEQFF

clone_size: NA
d_call: NA
j_call: TRBJ1-4
v_call: TRBV7-5
cdr3_nt: TGTGTCAGAAGCTCGCGAAACAGGGGGCGTTTTTGTGAAAAACTGTTTTTT
cdr3_aa: CVRSSRNRGRFCEKLFF

clone_size: NA
d_call: NA
j_call: TRBJ2-1
v_call: TRBV29-1
cdr3_nt: TGCAGCGTCGCCCCTGAGTCTGGCTACAATGAGCAGTTCTTC
cdr3_aa: CSVAPESGYNEQFF

clone_size: NA
d_call: TRBD1
j_call: TRBJ2-7
v_call: TRBV13
cdr3_nt: TGTGCCAGCAGCTTAGAGGACAGGGTCTACGAGCAGTACTTC
cdr3_aa: CASSLEDRVYEQYF

clone_size: NA
d_call: NA
j_call: TRBJ1-5
v_call: TRBV6-5
cdr3_nt: TGTGCCAGCAGTTACGCGAGACAGCTTCAGCCCCAGCATTTT
cdr3_aa: CASSYARQLQPQHF

clone_size: NA
d_call: NA
j_call: TRBJ1-4
v_call: TRBV20-1
cdr3_nt: TGCAGTGCTAGAGACCGGGAGGTAGGGTTTTTT
cdr3_aa: CSARDREVGFF

clone_size: NA
d_call: TRBD2
j_call: TRBJ2-7
v_call: TRBV6-2/TRBV6-3
cdr3_nt: TGTGCCAGCAGCCCCAGCGGGGCTCCCTACGAGCAGTACTTC
cdr3_aa: CASSPSGAPYEQYF

clone_size: few
d_call: TRBD1
j_call: TRBJ1-2
v_call: TRBV28
cdr3_nt: TGTGCCAGCAGAACCGGGACAGGGGGACACTATGGCTACACCTTC
cdr3_aa: CASRTGTGGHYGYTF

clone_size: NA
d_call: NA
j_call: TRBJ2-3
v_call: TRBV7-8
cdr3_nt: TGTGCCAGCAGCGTCAGGGGCCCCCCTAGCACAGATACGCAGTATTTT
cdr3_aa: CASSVRGPPSTDTQYF

clone_size: NA
d_call: TRBD1
j_call: TRBJ2-3
v_call: TRBV5-1
cdr3_nt: TGCGCCAGCAGCTCAGGACAGGGGTCTCCTAGCACAGATACGCAGTATTTT
cdr3_aa: CASSSGQGSPSTDTQYF

clone_size: NA
d_call: TRBD1
j_call: TRBJ1-5
v_call: TRBV7-9
cdr3_nt: TGTGCCAGCAGCTTAGGCGGACAGGGGAATCAGCCCCAGCATTTT
cdr3_aa: CASSLGGQGNQPQHF

clone_size: NA
d_call: NA
j_call: TRBJ2-2
v_call: TRBV25-1
cdr3_nt: TGTGCCAGCAGTGGACTGCTATCTGGCAGGGGCCACGCAGGGGAGCTGTTTTTT
cdr3_aa: CASSGLLSGRGHAGELFF

clone_size: NA
d_call: NA
j_call: TRBJ1-1
v_call: TRBV3-1/TRBV3-2
cdr3_nt: TGTGCCAGCAGCCCGGTAGGGGGGGCTGAAGCTTTCTTT
cdr3_aa: CASSPVGGAEAFF

clone_size: NA
d_call: NA
j_call: TRBJ1-2
v_call: TRBV29-1
cdr3_nt: TGCAGCGTTGATACGGGTGGCTACACCTTC
cdr3_aa: CSVDTGGYTF

clone_size: NA
d_call: NA
j_call: TRBJ2-1
v_call: TRBV12-3/TRBV12-4
cdr3_nt: TGTGCCAGCAGACCCCCTAGCAATGAGCAGTTCTTC
cdr3_aa: CASRPPSNEQFF

clone_size: NA
d_call: NA
j_call: TRBJ2-2
v_call: TRBV20-1
cdr3_nt: TGCAGTGCTCCTAGCACCGGGGAGCTGTTTTTT
cdr3_aa: CSAPSTGELFF

clone_size: once
d_call: TRBD2
j_call: TRBJ2-1
v_call: TRBV9
cdr3_nt: TGTGCCAGCAGCCAAACTAGCGGGGGACACAATGAGCAGTTCTTC
cdr3_aa: CASSQTSGGHNEQFF

clone_size: NA
d_call: NA
j_call: TRBJ1-5
v_call: TRBV3-1/TRBV3-2
cdr3_nt: TGTGCCAGCTCAGATCTCAATCAGCCCCAGCATTTT
cdr3_aa: CASSDLNQPQHF

clone_size: NA
d_call: TRBD1
j_call: TRBJ1-5
v_call: TRBV2
cdr3_nt: TGTGCCAGCAGATACCAGGGGGGCAGCAATCAGCCCCAGCATTTT
cdr3_aa: CASRYQGGSNQPQHF

clone_size: NA
d_call: TRBD2
j_call: TRBJ2-1
v_call: TRBV7-8
cdr3_nt: TGTGCCAGCAGCTTACGTGAGGCCAGCGGGAGGGTGAATGAGCAGTTCTTC
cdr3_aa: CASSLREASGRVNEQFF

clone_size: NA
d_call: TRBD1
j_call: TRBJ1-5
v_call: TRBV5-5
cdr3_nt: TGTGCCAGCAGCTCACAGGGGTTCAATCAGCCCCAGCATTTT
cdr3_aa: CASSSQGFNQPQHF

clone_size: NA
d_call: NA
j_call: TRBJ1-5
v_call: TRBV5-5
cdr3_nt: TGTGCCAGCAGCTTGGGCCCCGGAGCTTCGAATCAGCCCCAGCATTTT
cdr3_aa: CASSLGPGASNQPQHF

clone_size: once
d_call: NA
j_call: TRBJ2-1
v_call: TRBV29-1
cdr3_nt: TGCAGCGTTGAGCGGGAACCCCCGGAGGAGCAGTTCTTC
cdr3_aa: CSVEREPPEEQFF